This note documents a single TCR beta chain sequence. The target antigen is unknown. The data originate from a study of shared clonotypes between healthy human individuals. Study-wide results and limits: Estimated richness values were generally larger in naive subsets than in memory subsets.

CDR1 and CDR2 from the germline V gene are SGHNT and YYREEE (reference sequence). The V gene lost 0 bases and the J gene lost 4 bases, with 10 bases spanning the gap. The CDR3 loop spans 15 amino acids. The genomic DNA of each subset was split evenly across several immunoSEQ plates. Sorted-subset replicate PCRs used approximately 200 ng of genomic DNA. This amount corresponded to some 30,000 T cell genomes. The protocol was immunoSEQ multiplex PCR, while the TCRdb copy is restricted to in-frame clones and leaves out a portion. The profile shows around 100,000 clones, 65% to 75% of them singletons. CD45RO+ cells plus CCR7-negative CD45RA+ TemRA cells formed CD8 memory.

The sequenced material came from memory CD8+ T cells sorted from blood. Subset of the sample: CD45RO+ cells pooled with CCR7-negative TemRA cells. The receptor was derived from a woman younger than 45 in good health. The rearrangement joins TRBV5-4 to TRBJ1-4; D perhaps matches TRBD1 (5 bases). As DNA, the CDR3 is TGTGCCAGCAGCTTGGGGGGCAGGGTTAATGAAAAACTGTTTTTT. This gives the protein CASSLGGRVNEKLFF.